This passage covers 30 T cell receptor beta chains from one sample sequenced in a study of monozygotic twins with inflammatory bowel disease. One entry per CDR3 protein, without DNA, is what TCRdb gives after re-calling the 5' RACE reads. Listed are 160,000 or so distinct CDR3 sequences; 2.4% falls within the top ten. Sequences were obtained from blood. These receptors came from a human donor with ulcerative colitis or Crohn's disease, or a healthy co-twin of an affected twin (not recorded which).

This rearrangement joins TRBV11-2 to TRBJ1-1; TCRdb designates TRBD1, a call that cannot be tested without DNA. The CDR3 sequence is 18 residues long. The germline CDR1 and CDR2 sequences are SGHAT and FQNNGV. CDR3 sequence: CASSVDRGNLGTNTEAFF.

The chain carries TRBV5-1 and TRBJ2-2; TCRdb gives TRBD2 as the D gene, but with no DNA this cannot be confirmed. The CDR3 spans 16 residues. Germline-derived CDR1 and CDR2 are SGHRS and YFSETQ. The CDR3 sequence is CASTTLGGANTGELFF.

This chain joins TRBV20-1 and TRBJ2-5; TCRdb calls TRBD2, which cannot be checked without DNA. CDR3 length: 14 residues. CDR1 and CDR2 from the germline V gene are DFQATT and SNEGSKA (reference sequence). The CDR3 loop reads CSANSGGAGETQYF.

This rearrangement joins TRBV5-1 to TRBJ2-1; lacking DNA, the TRBD2 call made by TCRdb goes unchecked. CDR1 SGHRS and CDR2 YFSETQ come from the germline V gene. The length of the CDR3 is 15 residues. The CDR3 is CASSLVLAGVHEQFF.

The chain couples TRBV28 to TRBJ1-3; checking the TCRdb D call of TRBD1 is not possible without DNA. Germline lookup yields CDR1 MDHEN and CDR2 SYDVKM. This CDR3 region has 17 residues. CDR3 amino acids: CASKDRGEFYSGNTIYF.

CDR3 region: CASSLGAKRLDGQFF. V is TRBV11-3 and J is TRBJ2-1. Per the germline V gene, CDR1 is SGHNT and CDR2 is YENEEA. This CDR3 is 15 amino acids long.

The genes are TRBV7-9 and TRBJ2-5; as DNA is missing, the TRBD2 call by TCRdb cannot be tested. Germline CDR1 SEHNR, CDR2 FQNEAQ (reference sequence). The CDR3 runs 15 residues. The CDR3: CASSRSPGGLETQYF. Full variable domain (remainder filled in from reference TRBV7-9 and TRBJ2-5): DTGVSQNPRHKITKRGQNVTFRCDPISEHNRLYWYRQTLGQGPEFLTYFQNEAQLEKSRLLSDRFSAERPKGSFSTLEIQRTEQGDSAMYLCASSRSPGGLETQYFGPGTRLLVL.

This sequence joins TRBV7-9 and TRBJ2-6; TCRdb returns TRBD2, unconfirmable since there is no DNA. The CDR3 has 17 amino acids. Germline CDR1 and CDR2: SEHNR and FQNEAQ (reference sequence). The CDR3 reads CASRPHPRAPGANVLTF.

J is TRBJ1-1 and V is TRBV20-1. Germline CDR1 is DFQATT and CDR2 is SNEGSKA (reference sequence). This CDR3 region has 13 residues. The CDR3 region is CSVWDQLNTEAFF.

The chain links TRBV4-1 to TRBJ1-3. Germline CDR1 MGHRA, CDR2 YSYEKL. The length of the CDR3 is 13 residues. CDR3 loop: CASSQVYDNTIYF.

The rearrangement joins TRBV15 to TRBJ2-5; TCRdb names TRBD1, which stays unverified in the absence of DNA. Germline V CDR1 and CDR2: LNHNV, YYDKDF (reference sequence). This CDR3 region has 18 residues. The CDR3 is CATSSGPGQGEIQETQYF.

The genes are TRBV7-9 and TRBJ2-1; the D call of TRBD2 rests on TCRdb alone, since no DNA is present to check it. The CDR3 spans 15 residues. The germline V gene encodes CDR1 SEHNR and CDR2 FQNEAQ (reference sequence). This CDR3 is CASSLNSGDLNEQFF.

V and J are TRBV7-2 and TRBJ1-5; TCRdb's assignment of TRBD1 cannot be checked, as there is no DNA. The CDR3 is 15 amino acids. CDR1 SGHTA and CDR2 FQGNSA come from the germline V gene. The CDR3: CASSFRGTGYQPQHF.

The chain combines TRBV3-1 with TRBJ2-7; TCRdb outputs TRBD2, but without DNA this stays unchecked. CDR1 is LGHDT, CDR2 YNNKEL, per germline (reference sequence). The CDR3 is 16 residues long. CDR3 protein: CASSQEPAGTSYEQYF.

The V call is TRBV24-1, the J call TRBJ2-3; as DNA is missing, the TRBD1 call by TCRdb cannot be tested. The V gene's germline CDR1 is KGHDR and CDR2 SFDVKD. The CDR3 length is 16 residues. CDR3 region: CATRPGFLQGTDTQYF.

This chain uses TRBV24-1 with TRBJ1-3. Per the germline V gene, CDR1 is KGHDR and CDR2 is SFDVKD. There are 12 residues in the CDR3. The CDR3 sequence is CATSDFGNTIYF.

The J gene is TRBJ1-2, the V gene TRBV20-1. The CDR3 extends over 12 amino acids. Germline V CDR1 and CDR2: DFQATT, SNEGSKA (reference sequence). CDR3: CSASPEGYGYTF.

This rearrangement joins TRBV19 to TRBJ2-1; there is no DNA to check the TCRdb D call of TRBD1. CDR1 LNHDA and CDR2 SQIVND come from the germline V gene (reference sequence). This CDR3 contains 11 residues. CDR3 region: CATYRGNEQFF.

This sequence joins TRBV7-9 and TRBJ1-1; TCRdb picks TRBD1, but there is no DNA to check that call. CDR1 is SEHNR, CDR2 FQNEAQ, per germline (reference sequence). The CDR3 covers 15 residues. The CDR3 region is CASSSDRGGYTEAFF.

The chain links TRBV20-1 to TRBJ2-3. Germline CDR1 and CDR2: DFQATT and SNEGSKA (reference sequence). The CDR3 spans 13 residues. CDR3 protein: CSAPRTSANTQYF.

The CDR3 sequence: CASSQVTGRPLEQYF. The genes are TRBV4-1 and TRBJ2-7; checking the TCRdb D call of TRBD1 is not possible without DNA. The CDR3 extends over 15 amino acids. CDR1 is MGHRA and CDR2 is YSYEKL in the germline V gene.

The V and J genes are TRBV7-2 and TRBJ2-1. The CDR3 runs 16 residues. The germline V gene encodes CDR1 SGHTA and CDR2 FQGNSA. CDR3: CASSLLVRFPYNEQFF.

V usage is TRBV24-1 and J usage is TRBJ2-3; the TCRdb call, TRBD1, lacks DNA for checking. Germline CDR1 KGHDR, CDR2 SFDVKD. CDR3 size: 16 residues. CDR3 sequence: CATSDYGQGATDTQYF.

The rearrangement joins TRBV7-3 to TRBJ2-1; TCRdb lists TRBD2, though no DNA is available to test this call. CDR1 and CDR2 from the germline V gene are SGHTA and FQGTGA. CDR3 length: 15 amino acids. This CDR3 reads CASSLGLAGRNEQFF.

The chain has TRBV20-1 and TRBJ1-4; with no DNA, the TCRdb D assignment of TRBD1 cannot be verified. This CDR3 contains 16 residues. Germline V lookup: CDR1 DFQATT, CDR2 SNEGSKA (reference sequence). This CDR3 reads CSARSGSPGTNEKLFF.

The chain combines TRBV20-1 with TRBJ1-5; as DNA is missing, the TRBD1 call by TCRdb cannot be tested. The CDR3 length is 15 residues. Germline values: CDR1 DFQATT, CDR2 SNEGSKA (reference sequence). CDR3 region: CSAGPGQGSNQPQHF.

The genes are TRBV5-1 and TRBJ2-3. CDR1 SGHRS and CDR2 YFSETQ come from the germline V gene. This CDR3 comprises 14 residues. The CDR3 region is CASSLVPSTDTQYF.

The chain recombines TRBV6-5 with TRBJ2-1. This CDR3 comprises 13 residues. Germline loops: CDR1 MNHEY, CDR2 SVGAGI. The CDR3 loop is CASSVNRDGEQFF.

This chain uses TRBV12-3 or TRBV12-4 with TRBJ2-4; the D call from TCRdb, TRBD1, cannot be confirmed without DNA. This CDR3 comprises 16 residues. CDR3 loop: CASSFDRGGVKNIQYF.

CDR3 amino acids: CASSLQGRGNQPQHF. The chain combines TRBV5-6 with TRBJ1-5; the TRBD1 assignment by TCRdb is unverifiable without DNA. The CDR3 sequence is 15 residues long. Looked up from germline, CDR1 is SGHDT and CDR2 is YYEEEE. Filled out from reference TRBV5-6 and TRBJ1-5, the complete variable domain reads DAGVTQSPTHLIKTRGQQVTLRCSPKSGHDTVSWYQQALGQGPQFIFQYYEEEERQRGNFPDRFSGHQFPNYSSELNVNALLLGDSALYLCASSLQGRGNQPQHFGDGTRLSIL.